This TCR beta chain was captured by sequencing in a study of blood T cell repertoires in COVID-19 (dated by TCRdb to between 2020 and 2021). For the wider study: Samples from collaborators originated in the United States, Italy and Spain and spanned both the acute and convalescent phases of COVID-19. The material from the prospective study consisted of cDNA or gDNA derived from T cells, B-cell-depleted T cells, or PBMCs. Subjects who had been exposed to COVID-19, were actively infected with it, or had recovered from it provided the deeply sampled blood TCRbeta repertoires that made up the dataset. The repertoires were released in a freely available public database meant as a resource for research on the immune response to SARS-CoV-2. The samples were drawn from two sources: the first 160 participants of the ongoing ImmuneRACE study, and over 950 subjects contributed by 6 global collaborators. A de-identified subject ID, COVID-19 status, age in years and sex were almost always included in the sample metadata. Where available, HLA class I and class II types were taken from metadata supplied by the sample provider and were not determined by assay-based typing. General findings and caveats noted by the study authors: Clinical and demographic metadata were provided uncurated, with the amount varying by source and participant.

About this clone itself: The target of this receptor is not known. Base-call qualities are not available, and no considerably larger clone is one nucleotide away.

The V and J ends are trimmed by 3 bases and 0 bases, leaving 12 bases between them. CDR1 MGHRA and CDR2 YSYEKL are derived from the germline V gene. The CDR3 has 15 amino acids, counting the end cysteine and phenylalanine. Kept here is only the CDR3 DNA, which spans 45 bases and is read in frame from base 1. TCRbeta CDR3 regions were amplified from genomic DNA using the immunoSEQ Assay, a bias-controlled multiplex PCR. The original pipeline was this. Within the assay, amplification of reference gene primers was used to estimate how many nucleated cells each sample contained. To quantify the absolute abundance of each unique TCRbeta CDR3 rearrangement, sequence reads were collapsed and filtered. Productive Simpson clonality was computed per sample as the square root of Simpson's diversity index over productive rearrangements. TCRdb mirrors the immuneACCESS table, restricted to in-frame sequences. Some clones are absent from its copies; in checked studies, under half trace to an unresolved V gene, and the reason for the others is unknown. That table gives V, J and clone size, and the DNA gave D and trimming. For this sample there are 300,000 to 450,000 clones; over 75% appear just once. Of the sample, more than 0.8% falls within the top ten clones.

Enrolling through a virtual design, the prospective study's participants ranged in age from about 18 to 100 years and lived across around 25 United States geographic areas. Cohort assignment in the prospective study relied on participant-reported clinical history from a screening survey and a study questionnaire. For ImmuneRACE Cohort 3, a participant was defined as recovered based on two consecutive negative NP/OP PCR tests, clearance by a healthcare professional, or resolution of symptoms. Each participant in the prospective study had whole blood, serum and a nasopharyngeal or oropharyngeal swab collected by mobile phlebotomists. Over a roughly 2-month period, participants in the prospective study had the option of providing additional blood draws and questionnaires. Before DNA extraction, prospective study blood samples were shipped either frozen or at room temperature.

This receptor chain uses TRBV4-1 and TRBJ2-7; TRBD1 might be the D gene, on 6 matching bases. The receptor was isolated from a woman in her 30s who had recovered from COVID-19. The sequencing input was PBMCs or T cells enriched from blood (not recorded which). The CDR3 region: CASSQDLDSSYEQYF. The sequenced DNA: TGCGCCAGCAGCCAGGACCTGGACAGCTCCTACGAGCAGTACTTC.